Presented here are 5 T cell receptor beta chains from one specimen sequenced in a study of post-analysis software for immune sequencing data. Whole-study findings and limits: Patients had higher frequencies than controls of five TRBV segments, including TRBV5-6, TRBV5-1 and TRBV20-1.

The authors incorporated unique molecular identifiers into the TCR beta cDNA libraries. TCRdb processed the PCR reads anew with MiXCR; each CDR3 protein has one entry. The sample contains more than 450,000 distinct CDR3 sequences, 44% of which appear only once. The antigens of these receptors remain unknown. The sample taken for sequencing was blood. The receptors stem from a girl aged 5 to 17 with multiple sclerosis.

The rearrangement joins TRBV7-8 to TRBJ2-7; TRBD1 might be the D (6 bases). This CDR3 has 16 residues. Germline-derived CDR1 and CDR2 are SGHVS and FQNEAQ. V dropped 4 bases and J dropped 3 bases, with 19 bases sitting between them. CDR3 loop: CASSSGYRDTFYEQYF. The CDR3 nucleotides are TGTGCCAGCAGCTCTGGGTACCGGGACACTTTCTACGAGCAGTACTTC.

The table lists this clonotype with a few counts. The J gene is TRBJ2-1, the V gene TRBV4-1, with TRBD1 identical over 7 bases. This CDR3 is built from 15 residues. CDR1 is MGHRA and CDR2 is YSYEKL in the germline V gene. Trimming removed 3 bases from V and 4 bases from J; junction bases left unmatched: 6. CDR3 residues: CASSHGQERYNEQFF. As DNA, the CDR3 is TGCGCCAGCAGCCACGGACAGGAAAGGTACAATGAGCAGTTCTTC.

The chain's CDR3 is CSVGTSYSYEQYF. For the CDR3, the DNA is TGCAGCGTTGGGACAAGCTACTCCTACGAGCAGTACTTC. The chain couples TRBV29-1 to TRBJ2-7, with TRBD1 as a possible D gene (5 bases). V lost 4 bases, J lost 0 bases, and 10 bases lay in between. Per the germline V gene, CDR1 is SQVTM and CDR2 is ANQGSEA. This CDR3 is 13 amino acids long.

The chain links TRBV20-1 to TRBJ1-1; D remains ambiguous. In germline, CDR1 is DFQATT, CDR2 SNEGSKA (reference sequence). V lost 0 bases and J lost 1, with 6 bases in between. The CDR3 consists of 13 residues. The CDR3: CSAREERNTEAFF. CDR3 sequence (DNA): TGCAGTGCTAGAGAGGAGAGGAACACTGAAGCTTTCTTT.

This clonotype has a single count. V gene TRBV20-1 combines with J gene TRBJ1-6; no firm D call. The CDR3 sequence is 13 residues long. Trimming took 6 bases from V and 10 from J, leaving 16 bases between them. Germline assignment: CDR1 DFQATT and CDR2 SNEGSKA (reference sequence). The CDR3 nucleotides are TGCAGTGCCGAGATTGGGCGCTCGTCACCCCTCCACTTT. It codes for CSAEIGRSSPLHF.